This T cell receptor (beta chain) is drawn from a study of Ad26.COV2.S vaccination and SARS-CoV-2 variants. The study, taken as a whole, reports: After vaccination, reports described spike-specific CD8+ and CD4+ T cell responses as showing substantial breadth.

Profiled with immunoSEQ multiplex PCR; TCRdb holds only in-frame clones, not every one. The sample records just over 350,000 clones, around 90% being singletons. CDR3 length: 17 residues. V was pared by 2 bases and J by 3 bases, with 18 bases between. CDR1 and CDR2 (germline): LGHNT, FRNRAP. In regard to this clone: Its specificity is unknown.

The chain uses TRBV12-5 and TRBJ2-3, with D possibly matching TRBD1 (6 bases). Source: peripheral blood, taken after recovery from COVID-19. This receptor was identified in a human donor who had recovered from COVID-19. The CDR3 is CASGLPTKGESTDTQYF. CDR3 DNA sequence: TGTGCTAGTGGTTTGCCTACGAAGGGGGAGAGTACAGATACGCAGTATTTT.